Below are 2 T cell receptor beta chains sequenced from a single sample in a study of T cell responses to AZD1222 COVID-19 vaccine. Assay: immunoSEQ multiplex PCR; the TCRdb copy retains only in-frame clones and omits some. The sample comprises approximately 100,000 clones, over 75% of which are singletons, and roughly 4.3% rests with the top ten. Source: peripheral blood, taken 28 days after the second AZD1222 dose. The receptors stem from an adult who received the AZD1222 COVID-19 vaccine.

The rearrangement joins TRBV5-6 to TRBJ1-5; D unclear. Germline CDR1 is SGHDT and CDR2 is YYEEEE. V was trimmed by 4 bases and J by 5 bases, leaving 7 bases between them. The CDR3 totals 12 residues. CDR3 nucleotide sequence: TGTGCCAGCAGCCGGCGCGATCAGCCCCAGCATTTT. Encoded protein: CASSRRDQPQHF. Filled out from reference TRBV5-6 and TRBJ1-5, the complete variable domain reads DAGVTQSPTHLIKTRGQQVTLRCSPKSGHDTVSWYQQALGQGPQFIFQYYEEEERQRGNFPDRFSGHQFPNYSSELNVNALLLGDSALYLCASSRRDQPQHFGDGTRLSIL.

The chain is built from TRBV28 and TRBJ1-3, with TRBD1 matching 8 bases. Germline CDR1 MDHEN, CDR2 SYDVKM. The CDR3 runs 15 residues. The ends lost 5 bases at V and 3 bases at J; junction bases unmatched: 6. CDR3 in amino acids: CASSPGTGRGNTIYF. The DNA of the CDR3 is TGTGCCAGCAGTCCGGGGACAGGTCGTGGAAACACCATATATTTT.